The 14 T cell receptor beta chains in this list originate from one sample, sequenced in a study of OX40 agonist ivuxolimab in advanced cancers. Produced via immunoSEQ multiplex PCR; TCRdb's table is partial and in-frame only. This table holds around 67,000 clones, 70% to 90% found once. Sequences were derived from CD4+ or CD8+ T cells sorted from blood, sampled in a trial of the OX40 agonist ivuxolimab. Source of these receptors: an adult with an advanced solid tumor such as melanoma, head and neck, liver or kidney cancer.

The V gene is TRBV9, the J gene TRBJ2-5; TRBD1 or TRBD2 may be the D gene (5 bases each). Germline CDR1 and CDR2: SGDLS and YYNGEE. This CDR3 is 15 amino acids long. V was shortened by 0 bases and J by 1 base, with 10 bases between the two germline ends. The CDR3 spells CASSVAPGTQETQYF. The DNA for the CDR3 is TGTGCCAGCAGCGTAGCACCCGGGACCCAAGAGACCCAGTACTTC.

CDR3 DNA: TGTGCCAGCAGCCCCCTCGACCCCAATCAGCCCCAGCATTTT. Encoded protein: CASSPLDPNQPQHF. The chain has TRBV7-8 and TRBJ1-5; the D is unclear. The V and J ends lost 5 bases and 3 bases respectively, with 11 bases between them. CDR3 length equals 14 residues. Germline V gene lookup returns CDR1 SGHVS and CDR2 FQNEAQ.

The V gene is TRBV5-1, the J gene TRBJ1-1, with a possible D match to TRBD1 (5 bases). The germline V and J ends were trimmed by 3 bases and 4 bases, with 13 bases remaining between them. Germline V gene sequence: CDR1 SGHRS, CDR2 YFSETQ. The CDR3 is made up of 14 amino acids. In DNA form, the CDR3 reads TGCGCCAGCAGCTCGGGGGACGGCAGCACTGAAGCTTTCTTT. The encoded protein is CASSSGDGSTEAFF. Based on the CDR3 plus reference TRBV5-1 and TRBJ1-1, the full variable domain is KAGVTQTPRYLIKTRGQQVTLSCSPISGHRSVSWYQQTPGQGLQFLFEYFSETQRNKGNFPGRFSGRQFSNSRSEMNVSTLELGDSALYLCASSSGDGSTEAFFGQGTRLTVV.

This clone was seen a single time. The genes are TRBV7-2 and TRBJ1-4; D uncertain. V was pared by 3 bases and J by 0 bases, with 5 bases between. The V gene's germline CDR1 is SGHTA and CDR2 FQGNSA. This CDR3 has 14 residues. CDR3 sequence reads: CASSFEATNEKLFF. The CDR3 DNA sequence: TGTGCCAGCAGCTTTGAGGCAACTAATGAAAAACTGTTTTTT.

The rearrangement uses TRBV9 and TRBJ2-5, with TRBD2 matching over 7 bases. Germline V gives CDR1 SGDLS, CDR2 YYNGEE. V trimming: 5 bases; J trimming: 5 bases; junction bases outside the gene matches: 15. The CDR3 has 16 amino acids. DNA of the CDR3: TGTGCCAGCAGTCCTAGCGGAGGGGTCTTACGGGAGACCCAGTACTTC. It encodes CASSPSGGVLRETQYF. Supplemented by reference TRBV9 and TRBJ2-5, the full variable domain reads DSGVTQTPKHLITATGQRVTLRCSPRSGDLSVYWYQQSLDQGLQFLIQYYNGEERAKGNILERFSAQQFPDLHSELNLSSLELGDSALYFCASSPSGGVLRETQYFGPGTRLLVL.

The CDR3 nucleotides read TGTGCCAGCAGCTACCAGGACAGAGGAGAGACCCAGTACTTC. It specifies CASSYQDRGETQYF. This chain connects TRBV5-4 to TRBJ2-5; perhaps TRBD1 as D (6 bases). The CDR3 spans 14 residues. CDR1 is SGHNT and CDR2 is YYREEE in the germline V gene (reference sequence). Deletions cut 3 bases from V and 4 bases from J, with 13 bases between. Supplemented by reference TRBV5-4 and TRBJ2-5, the full variable domain reads ETGVTQSPTHLIKTRGQQVTLRCSSQSGHNTVSWYQQALGQGPQFIFQYYREEENGRGNFPPRFSGLQFPNYSSELNVNALELDDSALYLCASSYQDRGETQYFGPGTRLLVL.

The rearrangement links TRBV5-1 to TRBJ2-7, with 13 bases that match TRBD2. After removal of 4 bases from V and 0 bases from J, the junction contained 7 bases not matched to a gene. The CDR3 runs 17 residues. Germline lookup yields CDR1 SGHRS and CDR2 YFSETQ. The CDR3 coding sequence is TGCGCCAGCAGCCTGGGACTAGCGGGGCCCAGCTCCTACGAGCAGTACTTC. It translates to CASSLGLAGPSSYEQYF.

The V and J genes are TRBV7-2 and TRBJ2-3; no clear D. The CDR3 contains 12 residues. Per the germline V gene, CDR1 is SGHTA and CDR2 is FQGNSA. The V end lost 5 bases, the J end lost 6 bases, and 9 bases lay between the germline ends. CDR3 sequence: CASSPRVDTQYF. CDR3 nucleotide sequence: TGTGCCAGCAGCCCCCGAGTGGATACGCAGTATTTT.

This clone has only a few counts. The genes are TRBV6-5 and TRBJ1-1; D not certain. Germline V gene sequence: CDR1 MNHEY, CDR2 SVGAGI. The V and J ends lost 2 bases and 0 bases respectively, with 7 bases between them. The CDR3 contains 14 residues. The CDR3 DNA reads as TGTGCCAGCAGTTACGGGCGGATGAACACTGAAGCTTTCTTT. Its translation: CASSYGRMNTEAFF.

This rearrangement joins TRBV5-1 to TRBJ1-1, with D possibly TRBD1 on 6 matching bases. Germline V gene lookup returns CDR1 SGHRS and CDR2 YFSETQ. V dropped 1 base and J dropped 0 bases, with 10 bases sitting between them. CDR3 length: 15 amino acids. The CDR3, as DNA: TGCGCCAGCAGCTTGTTAAAGGGGGTGAACACTGAAGCTTTCTTT. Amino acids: CASSLLKGVNTEAFF.

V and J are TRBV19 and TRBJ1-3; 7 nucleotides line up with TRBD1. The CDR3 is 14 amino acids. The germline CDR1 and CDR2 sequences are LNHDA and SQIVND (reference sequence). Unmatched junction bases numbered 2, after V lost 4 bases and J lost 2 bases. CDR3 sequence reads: CASSTGQTGNTIYF. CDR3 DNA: TGTGCCAGTAGTACGGGACAGACTGGAAACACCATATATTTT.

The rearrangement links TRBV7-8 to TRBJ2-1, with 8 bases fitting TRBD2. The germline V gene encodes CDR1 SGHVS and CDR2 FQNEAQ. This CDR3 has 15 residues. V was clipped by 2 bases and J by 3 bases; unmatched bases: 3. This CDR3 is CASSLRREVYNEQFF. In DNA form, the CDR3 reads TGTGCCAGCAGCTTACGGCGGGAGGTCTACAATGAGCAGTTCTTC.

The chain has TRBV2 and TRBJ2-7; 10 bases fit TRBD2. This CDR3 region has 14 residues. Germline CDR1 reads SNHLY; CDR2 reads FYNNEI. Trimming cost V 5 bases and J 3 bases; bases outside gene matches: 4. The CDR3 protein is CASSLAGGNYEQYF. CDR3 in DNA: TGTGCCAGCAGTTTAGCGGGGGGTAACTACGAGCAGTACTTC. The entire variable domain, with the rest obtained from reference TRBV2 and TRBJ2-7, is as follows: EPEVTQTPSHQVTQMGQEVILRCVPISNHLYFYWYRQILGQKVEFLVSFYNNEISEKSEIFDDQFSVERPDGSNFTLKIRSTKLEDSAMYFCASSLAGGNYEQYFGPGTRLTVT.

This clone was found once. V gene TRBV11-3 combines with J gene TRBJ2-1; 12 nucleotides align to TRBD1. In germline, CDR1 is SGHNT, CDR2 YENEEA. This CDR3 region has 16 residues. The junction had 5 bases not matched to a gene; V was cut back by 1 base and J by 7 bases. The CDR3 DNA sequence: TGTGCCAGCAGCTTAGGGGGACAGGGGGCGAGGAATGAGCAGTTCTTC. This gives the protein CASSLGGQGARNEQFF. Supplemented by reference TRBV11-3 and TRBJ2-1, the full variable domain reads EAGVVQSPRYKIIEKKQPVAFWCNPISGHNTLYWYLQNLGQGPELLIRYENEEAVDDSQLPKDRFSAERLKGVDSTLKIQPAELGDSAVYLCASSLGGQGARNEQFFGPGTRLTVL.